The next 17 T cell receptor beta chains were all read from a single sample in a study of radiotherapy plus CTLA-4 blockade in lung cancer (dated by TCRdb to about 2018). Library prep was done by the immunoSEQ multiplex PCR assay. In its TCRdb copy, this immuneACCESS table keeps in-frame sequences only and misses some clones. Where compared with another copy, unresolved V genes explain less than half of these, and the others have no known cause. The sample contains just under 60,000 clones, approximately 67% of them found a single time. The ten largest clones take up about 8% of the sample. The starting material was peripheral blood, obtained from a patient treated with radiotherapy plus ipilimumab. The receptors were gathered from a human donor with non-small cell lung cancer whose response to radiotherapy plus ipilimumab could not be evaluated.

The chain combines TRBV7-6 with TRBJ2-1; TRBD2 aligns across 8 bases. The V and J ends lost 6 bases and 1 base, in that order; junction bases with no gene match: 5. The CDR3 covers 15 residues. CDR1 is SGHVS, CDR2 FNYEAQ, per germline. The CDR3 protein is CASRPSGSSYNEQFF. Here the CDR3 DNA reads TGTGCCAGCAGACCAAGCGGGAGTTCCTACAATGAGCAGTTCTTC. The whole variable domain, remainder taken from reference TRBV7-6 and TRBJ2-1, is GAGVSQSPRYKVTKRGQDVALRCDPISGHVSLYWYRQALGQGPEFLTYFNYEAQQDKSGLPNDRFSAERPEGSISTLTIQRTEQRDSAMYRCASRPSGSSYNEQFFGPGTRLTVL.

The chain uses TRBV4-1 and TRBJ2-1, with 15 bases identical to TRBD2. CDR1 is MGHRA, CDR2 YSYEKL, per germline. Germline trimming cut 3 bases from V and 10 bases from J; bases unmatched to any gene: 10. The CDR3 loop spans 17 amino acids. The CDR3 nucleotides are TGCGCCAGCAGCCAGCGGACTAGCGGGGGGGCTTCAGGAGAGCAGTTCTTC. It specifies CASSQRTSGGASGEQFF.

This chain joins TRBV27 and TRBJ2-7; no reliable D call. Trimming removed 4 bases at V and 1 base at J, with 20 bases between. The CDR3 length is 17 residues. CDR1 and CDR2 from the germline V gene are MNHEY and SMNVEV (reference sequence). CDR3 region: CASSSQNRGPWSYEQYF. The CDR3 bases are TGTGCCAGCAGTTCTCAGAATCGAGGCCCGTGGTCCTACGAGCAGTACTTC.

The chain uses TRBV7-2 and TRBJ2-2; possibly TRBD2 for D (6 bases). V lost 3 bases and J 2 bases, leaving 16 bases between the germline ends. Germline V CDR1 and CDR2: SGHTA, FQGNSA. The CDR3 totals 17 residues. The CDR3 reads CASSFIAGSFNTGELFF. Here the CDR3 DNA reads TGTGCCAGCAGCTTTATTGCGGGGAGCTTCAACACCGGGGAGCTGTTTTTT.

The gene calls are TRBV28 and TRBJ1-1; 7 positions match TRBD1. The CDR3 is made up of 14 amino acids. CDR1 is MDHEN and CDR2 is SYDVKM in the germline V gene. After removal of 5 bases from V and 4 bases from J, the junction contained 7 bases not matched to a gene. In DNA, the CDR3 is TGTGCCAGCAGTCGTATCCGACAGGGCACTGAAGCTTTCTTT. It yields the protein CASSRIRQGTEAFF.

This chain uses TRBV5-1 with TRBJ1-1, with D possibly TRBD1 on 5 matching bases. The CDR3 totals 13 residues. V lost 0 bases to trimming and J lost 5 bases, with 8 bases between them. The V gene's germline CDR1 is SGHRS and CDR2 YFSETQ. Here the CDR3 reads CASSLEGITEAFF. The CDR3 region has the DNA TGCGCCAGCAGCTTGGAGGGGATAACTGAAGCTTTCTTT.

The table lists this clone with a few counts. The V gene is TRBV4-3, the J gene TRBJ1-1; D is unclear. The germline V and J ends were trimmed by 3 bases and 0 bases, with 5 bases remaining between them. Germline V gene data show CDR1 as LGHNA and CDR2 as YSLEER. The CDR3 extends over 13 amino acids. CDR3 loop: CASSHPLNTEAFF. DNA for the CDR3: TGCGCCAGCAGCCACCCCTTGAACACTGAAGCTTTCTTT.

The V call is TRBV6-5, the J call TRBJ2-2; 8 bases are a match to TRBD2. CDR1 MNHEY and CDR2 SVGAGI come from the germline V gene. The length of the CDR3 is 15 residues. V shed 5 bases, J shed 2 bases, and the junction held 4 bases outside the gene matches. Written as DNA, the CDR3 is TGTGCCAGCAGTGGTGCGGGAGGAAACACCGGGGAGCTGTTTTTT. Encoded protein: CASSGAGGNTGELFF.

V gene TRBV27 combines with J gene TRBJ2-1; tentative D call: TRBD2 (8 bases). Germline V gene lookup returns CDR1 MNHEY and CDR2 SMNVEV (reference sequence). This CDR3 region has 16 residues. Trimming cost V 5 bases and J 7 bases, with 21 bases left between them. This chain's CDR3 is CASSQSGVAGQNEQFF. DNA for the CDR3: TGTGCCAGCAGTCAGAGCGGGGTAGCGGGACAGAATGAGCAGTTCTTC.

The rearrangement uses TRBV1 and TRBJ2-6; TRBD2, the D gene given by the table, was not confirmed from the DNA. TRBV1 is reported as a pseudogene. The CDR3 is 18 amino acids. The CDR3 sequence is CTSSTSGLCTKRANVLTF. CDR3 bases: TGCACCAGCAGCACCAGCGGTTTGTGCACAAAGCGGGCCAACGTCCTGACTTTC.

This chain uses TRBV7-2 with TRBJ1-1; D remains unclear. Trimming stripped 4 bases from V and 3 bases from J, with 15 bases between. CDR1 is SGHTA and CDR2 is FQGNSA in the germline V gene. The CDR3 sequence is 15 residues long. The DNA of the CDR3 is TGTGCCAGCAGCTACTTTGCGAAGAGCTACACTGAAGCTTTCTTT. It specifies CASSYFAKSYTEAFF.

This clone was observed a single time. V and J are TRBV7-3 and TRBJ2-2, with D hard to call. The V and J ends lost 5 bases and 6 bases respectively, with 13 bases between them. The germline gives CDR1 SGHTA, CDR2 FQGTGA. The CDR3 spans 14 residues. CDR3 protein: CASSPSPAAGELFF. The DNA of the CDR3 is TGTGCCAGCAGCCCATCACCGGCGGCCGGGGAGCTGTTTTTT.

DNA for the CDR3: TGTGCCAGACGAGCGGGGGGGCAGTTCGCCGAGCAGTACTTC. Translating it yields CARRAGGQFAEQYF. V and J are TRBV6-4 and TRBJ2-7, with TRBD2 identical over 10 bases. Trimming took 9 bases from V and 6 from J; bases not matched to a gene: 11. The CDR3 contains 14 residues. CDR1 MRHNA and CDR2 SNTAGT come from the germline V gene.

The chain uses TRBV2 and TRBJ1-5; 8 bases are shared with TRBD1. Germline assignment: CDR1 SNHLY and CDR2 FYNNEI. The J segment lost 7 bases and the V segment lost 7 bases, leaving 12 bases of the junction unmatched. This CDR3 has 15 amino acids. CDR3 in amino acids: CASNSLGQGDQPQHF. The CDR3 region has the DNA TGTGCCAGCAATTCTTTAGGACAGGGCGACCAGCCCCAGCATTTT.

This chain uses TRBV6-5 with TRBJ2-5; D may match TRBD1 or TRBD2 (5 bases each). Near its end, the DNA agrees better with TRBJ2-7, so the J call may be wrong. This CDR3 contains 13 residues. CDR1 and CDR2 from the germline V gene are MNHEY and SVGAGI. The DNA of the CDR3 is TGTGCCAGCAGTTACGTGGGGGCCTACGAGCAGTACTTC. Translation gives CASSYVGAYEQYF.

A note on this clone: Here the CDR3 omits its conserved ending phenylalanine or tryptophan, so a read error is the likely source. The chain employs TRBV30 and TRBJ1-1; D is unclear. Germline values: CDR1 GTSNPN, CDR2 SVGIG (reference sequence). This CDR3 contains 11 residues. Trimming removed 6 bases from V and 1 base from J, with 6 bases in between. DNA for the CDR3: TGTGCCTGTTCGCGGAACACTGAAGCTTTCCTT. Translation: CACSRNTEAFL.

The V gene is TRBV2, the J gene TRBJ1-4; D unresolved. Trimming took 4 bases from V and 4 from J, leaving 10 bases between them. The CDR3 covers 14 residues. Germline values: CDR1 SNHLY, CDR2 FYNNEI. The chain's CDR3 is CASSARRNNEKLFF. The DNA for the CDR3 is TGTGCCAGCAGTGCTCGCAGGAATAATGAAAAACTGTTTTTT.